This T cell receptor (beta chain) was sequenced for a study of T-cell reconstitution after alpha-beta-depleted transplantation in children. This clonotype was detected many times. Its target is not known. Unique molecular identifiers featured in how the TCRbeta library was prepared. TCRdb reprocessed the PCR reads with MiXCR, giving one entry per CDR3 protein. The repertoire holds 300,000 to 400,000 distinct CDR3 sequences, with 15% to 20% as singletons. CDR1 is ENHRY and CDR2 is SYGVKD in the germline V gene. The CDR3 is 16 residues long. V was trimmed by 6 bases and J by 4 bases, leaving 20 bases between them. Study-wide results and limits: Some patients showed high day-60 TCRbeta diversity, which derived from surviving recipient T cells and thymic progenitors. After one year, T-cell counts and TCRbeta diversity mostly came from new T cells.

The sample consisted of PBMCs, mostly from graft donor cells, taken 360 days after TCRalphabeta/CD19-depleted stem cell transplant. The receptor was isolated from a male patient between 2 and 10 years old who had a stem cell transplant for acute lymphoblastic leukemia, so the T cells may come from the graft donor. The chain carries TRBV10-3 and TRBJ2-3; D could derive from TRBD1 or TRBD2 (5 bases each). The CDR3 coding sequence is TGTGCCATCAGCGGAGACGGGACCCACGGCGCAGATACGCAGTATTTT. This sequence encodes CAISGDGTHGADTQYF.